These 21 T cell receptor beta chains came from one sample sequenced in a study of blood T cell repertoires in COVID-19. TCRdb keeps only in-frame clones here, not all; method: immunoSEQ multiplex PCR. This sample has about 150,000 clones, with 80% found just once. Sequenced sample: peripheral blood. The receptors were sampled from a man aged 60 to 69 with acute or convalescent COVID-19.

The chain recombines TRBV19 with TRBJ2-3; TRBD2 agrees at 10 bases. Germline V lookup: CDR1 LNHDA, CDR2 SQIVND (reference sequence). The CDR3 extends over 18 amino acids. With V trimmed by 4 bases and J by 5 bases, 15 bases remained unmatched. CDR3 sequence: CASSRGKREGPAVDTQYF. The CDR3 nucleotides read TGTGCCAGTAGTAGGGGAAAGCGGGAGGGCCCAGCCGTAGATACGCAGTATTTT.

The V call is TRBV5-1, the J call TRBJ1-1; 7 positions agree with TRBD1. Trimming at V came to 4 bases and at J to 4 bases, leaving 4 bases not matched to a gene. The CDR3 loop spans 13 amino acids. Germline loops: CDR1 SGHRS, CDR2 YFSETQ. CDR3: CASSLRGSTEAFF. The CDR3 DNA reads TGCGCCAGCAGCCTCAGGGGGAGCACTGAAGCTTTCTTT. Full variable domain (missing parts from reference TRBV5-1 and TRBJ1-1): KAGVTQTPRYLIKTRGQQVTLSCSPISGHRSVSWYQQTPGQGLQFLFEYFSETQRNKGNFPGRFSGRQFSNSRSEMNVSTLELGDSALYLCASSLRGSTEAFFGQGTRLTVV.

The genes are TRBV6-5 and TRBJ2-1; TRBD2 matches 12 bases. The J segment lost 9 bases and the V segment lost 6 bases, leaving 9 bases of the junction unmatched. CDR3 length equals 15 residues. Germline V CDR1 and CDR2: MNHEY, SVGAGI. DNA for the CDR3: TGTGCCAGCAGGGTTCTAGCGGGAGGGCCCCTTGAGCAGTTCTTC. Its translation is CASRVLAGGPLEQFF.

This rearrangement joins TRBV5-8 to TRBJ2-7; D might be TRBD2 (7 bases). The V end was cut by 0 bases, the J end by 6 bases, with 22 bases between. The CDR3 has 17 residues. Looked up from germline, CDR1 is SGHTS and CDR2 is YDEGEE. The CDR3 protein is CASSLAYMEGGEGEQYF. DNA for the CDR3: TGTGCCAGCAGCTTGGCCTATATGGAGGGGGGGGAAGGCGAGCAGTACTTC.

V gene TRBV4-2 combines with J gene TRBJ2-1, with TRBD2 matching 11 bases. Germline V gene sequence: CDR1 LGHNA, CDR2 YNFKEQ. With 4 bases clipped from V and 5 bases from J, the junction kept 7 bases outside the gene matches. The CDR3 spans 16 residues. The CDR3, as DNA: TGTGCCAGCAGCCCAGCCGGGACTAGCGGAGACAATGAGCAGTTCTTC. It translates to CASSPAGTSGDNEQFF.

The gene calls are TRBV18 and TRBJ1-3, with a weak D call TRBD1 (5 bases). V was cut by 0 bases and J by 0 bases, with 6 bases left in between. The CDR3 runs 15 residues. Germline lookup yields CDR1 KGHSH and CDR2 LQKENI. The CDR3 DNA is TGTGCCAGCTCACCACCCAGGGACTCTGGAAACACCATATATTTT. This encodes CASSPPRDSGNTIYF.

The chain uses TRBV19 and TRBJ2-6; D is unclear. Trimming took off 1 base at V and 2 bases at J, with 6 bases between the two ends. The CDR3 loop spans 15 amino acids. Germline V gene data show CDR1 as LNHDA and CDR2 as SQIVND (reference sequence). In DNA form, the CDR3 reads TGTGCCAGTAGTATAGTGCGAGCTGGGGCCAACGTCCTGACTTTC. Translation gives CASSIVRAGANVLTF.

This chain's CDR3 is CASSGTSGVYEQYF. The CDR3 nucleotides are TGTGCCAGCAGTGGGACTAGCGGGGTCTACGAGCAGTACTTC. J is TRBJ2-7 and V is TRBV2, with 12 bases identical to TRBD2. Germline values: CDR1 SNHLY, CDR2 FYNNEI. The CDR3 runs to 14 residues. The J segment lost 3 bases and the V segment lost 4 bases, leaving 1 base of the junction unmatched. The whole variable domain, filled in from reference TRBV2 and TRBJ2-7, reads EPEVTQTPSHQVTQMGQEVILRCVPISNHLYFYWYRQILGQKVEFLVSFYNNEISEKSEIFDDQFSVERPDGSNFTLKIRSTKLEDSAMYFCASSGTSGVYEQYFGPGTRLTVT.

The chain employs TRBV28 and TRBJ2-7; D possibly corresponds to TRBD2 (7 bases). Germline CDR1 reads MDHEN; CDR2 reads SYDVKM. The length of the CDR3 is 15 residues. V was cut by 7 bases and J by 6 bases, with 22 bases left in between. The chain's CDR3 is CASMSAGAGIVEQYF. The CDR3 DNA reads TGTGCCAGCATGTCCGCGGGGGCGGGAATTGTCGAGCAGTACTTC.

The rearrangement uses TRBV7-2 and TRBJ2-5; maybe TRBD1 (5 bases). CDR1 and CDR2 from the germline V gene are SGHTA and FQGNSA. The CDR3 loop spans 13 amino acids. V was cut by 4 bases and J by 2 bases, with 8 bases left in between. The CDR3 protein is CASSSRTQETQYF. The CDR3 DNA reads as TGTGCCAGCAGCTCTCGGACACAAGAGACCCAGTACTTC.

The gene calls are TRBV19 and TRBJ2-5; TRBD1 matches 11 bases. The CDR3 length is 14 residues. With V trimmed by 6 bases and J by 7 bases, 7 bases remained unmatched. The germline CDR1 and CDR2 sequences are LNHDA and SQIVND (reference sequence). The CDR3 sequence: CASSIEGQGGTQYF. The CDR3, as DNA: TGTGCCAGTAGCATCGAGGGACAGGGGGGGACCCAGTACTTC.

This clone has just a few counts. The chain combines TRBV10-3 with TRBJ2-3; D is possibly TRBD2 (6 bases). CDR3 length equals 17 residues. Trimming cost V 0 bases and J 0 bases, with 13 bases left between them. Germline V gene data show CDR1 as ENHRY and CDR2 as SYGVKD. The DNA of the CDR3 is TGTGCCATCAGTGAGTCGATGGGGGGATTAAGCACAGATACGCAGTATTTT. This sequence encodes CAISESMGGLSTDTQYF.

V gene TRBV11-2 combines with J gene TRBJ1-1, with TRBD1 identical over 8 bases. This CDR3 spans 18 amino acids. CDR1 and CDR2 (germline): SGHAT, FQNNGV. The V segment lost 5 bases and the J segment 4 bases; nucleotides outside the gene matches: 18. The CDR3 DNA sequence: TGTGCCAGCAGCCCTAGCAGGCAGGGGGCTTTACTGGGCACTGAAGCTTTCTTT. This translates into CASSPSRQGALLGTEAFF.

The sample holds a few counts of this clone. The rearrangement links TRBV2 to TRBJ1-1; 10 positions match TRBD1. Germline trimming cut 5 bases from V and 6 bases from J; bases unmatched to any gene: 6. The germline gives CDR1 SNHLY, CDR2 FYNNEI. This CDR3 comprises 14 residues. CDR3 coding DNA: TGTGCCAGCAGTAACGGACAGGGGGGTGCTGAAGCTTTCTTT. It specifies CASSNGQGGAEAFF.

The gene calls are TRBV6-5 and TRBJ1-1; D uncertain. CDR1 MNHEY and CDR2 SVGAGI come from the germline V gene. Trimming took off 5 bases at V and 1 base at J, with 11 bases between the two ends. CDR3 length: 14 amino acids. CDR3 sequence reads: CASSLSYGNTEAFF. The CDR3 region has the DNA TGTGCCAGCAGTCTCTCGTACGGGAACACTGAAGCTTTCTTT.

CDR3 residues: CASSTPGLAGGETQYF. The CDR3 coding sequence is TGTGCCAGTAGTACACCGGGACTAGCGGGAGGAGAGACCCAGTACTTC. The rearrangement joins TRBV19 to TRBJ2-5; 15 bases line up with TRBD2. After removal of 4 bases from V and 4 bases from J, the junction contained 4 bases not matched to a gene. The CDR3 runs to 16 residues. Germline V gene sequence: CDR1 LNHDA, CDR2 SQIVND (reference sequence).

The CDR3 bases are TGTGCCAGCAGTGACCAACCAGGGCAGCCCCAGCATTTT. Translating it yields CASSDQPGQPQHF. The V call is TRBV3-1 (or the pseudogene TRBV3-2), the J call TRBJ1-5, with TRBD1 as a possible D gene (5 bases). Per the germline V gene, CDR1 is LGHDT and CDR2 is YNNKEL (reference sequence). The CDR3 covers 13 residues. V was cut by 6 bases and J by 7 bases, with 13 bases left in between.

The V gene is TRBV28, the J gene TRBJ2-5; 9 nucleotides match TRBD1. The ends lost 4 bases at V and 8 bases at J; junction bases unmatched: 11. Per the germline V gene, CDR1 is MDHEN and CDR2 is SYDVKM. The length of the CDR3 is 15 residues. CDR3 residues: CASSSALRDRVTQYF. For the CDR3, the DNA is TGTGCCAGCAGTTCCGCCCTCCGGGACAGGGTAACCCAGTACTTC. Full variable domain (rest looked up from reference TRBV28 and TRBJ2-5): DVKVTQSSRYLVKRTGEKVFLECVQDMDHENMFWYRQDPGLGLRLIYFSYDVKMKEKGDIPEGYSVSREKKERFSLILESASTNQTSMYLCASSSALRDRVTQYFGPGTRLLVL.

V is TRBV7-2 and J is TRBJ2-5; 15 bases align to TRBD2. The CDR3 runs to 17 residues. Trimming took 5 bases from V and 7 from J; bases not matched to a gene: 11. Germline lookup yields CDR1 SGHTA and CDR2 FQGNSA. The CDR3 is CASSPGLAGGRRGTQYF. The CDR3 DNA is TGTGCCAGCAGCCCGGGACTAGCGGGAGGTCGAAGGGGGACCCAGTACTTC.

For this clone: In the same sample, other DNA sequences code for this CDR3. V usage is TRBV5-5 and J usage is TRBJ1-5; TRBD1 aligns across 8 bases. V gave up 4 bases and J gave up 4 bases; unmatched junction bases: 4. This CDR3 contains 14 residues. Germline V gene data show CDR1 as SGHKS and CDR2 as YYEKEE (reference sequence). CDR3 protein: CASSPDRGNQPQHF. The CDR3 DNA reads as TGTGCCAGCAGCCCAGACAGGGGAAATCAGCCCCAGCATTTT.

A single count supports this clone. The chain has TRBV6-6 and TRBJ2-2; 8 nucleotides line up with TRBD1. The CDR3 spans 15 residues. Germline lookup yields CDR1 MNHNY and CDR2 SVGAGI (reference sequence). J gave up 5 bases and V 7 bases, and 9 bases lay outside the gene matches. CDR3 amino acids: CASIARTGSTGELFF. The CDR3 nucleotides read TGTGCCAGCATTGCGCGGACAGGGTCTACCGGGGAGCTGTTTTTT.